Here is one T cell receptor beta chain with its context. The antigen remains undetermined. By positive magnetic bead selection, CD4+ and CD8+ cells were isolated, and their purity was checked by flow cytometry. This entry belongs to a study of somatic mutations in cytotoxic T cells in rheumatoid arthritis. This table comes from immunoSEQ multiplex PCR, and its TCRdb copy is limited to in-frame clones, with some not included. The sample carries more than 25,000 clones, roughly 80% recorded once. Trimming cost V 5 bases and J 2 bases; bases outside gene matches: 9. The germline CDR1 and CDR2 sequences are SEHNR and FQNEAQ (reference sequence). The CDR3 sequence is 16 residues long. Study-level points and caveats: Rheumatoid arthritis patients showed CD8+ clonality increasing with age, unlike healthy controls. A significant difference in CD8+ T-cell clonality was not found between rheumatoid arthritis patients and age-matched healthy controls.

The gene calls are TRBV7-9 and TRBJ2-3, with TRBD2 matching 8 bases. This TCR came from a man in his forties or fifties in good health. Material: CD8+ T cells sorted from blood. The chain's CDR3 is CASSPGSGSPTDTQYF. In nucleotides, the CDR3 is TGTGCCAGCAGCCCAGGGAGCGGGAGCCCCACAGATACGCAGTATTTT. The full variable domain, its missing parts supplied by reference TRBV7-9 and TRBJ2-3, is DTGVSQNPRHKITKRGQNVTFRCDPISEHNRLYWYRQTLGQGPEFLTYFQNEAQLEKSRLLSDRFSAERPKGSFSTLEIQRTEQGDSAMYLCASSPGSGSPTDTQYFGPGTRLTVL.